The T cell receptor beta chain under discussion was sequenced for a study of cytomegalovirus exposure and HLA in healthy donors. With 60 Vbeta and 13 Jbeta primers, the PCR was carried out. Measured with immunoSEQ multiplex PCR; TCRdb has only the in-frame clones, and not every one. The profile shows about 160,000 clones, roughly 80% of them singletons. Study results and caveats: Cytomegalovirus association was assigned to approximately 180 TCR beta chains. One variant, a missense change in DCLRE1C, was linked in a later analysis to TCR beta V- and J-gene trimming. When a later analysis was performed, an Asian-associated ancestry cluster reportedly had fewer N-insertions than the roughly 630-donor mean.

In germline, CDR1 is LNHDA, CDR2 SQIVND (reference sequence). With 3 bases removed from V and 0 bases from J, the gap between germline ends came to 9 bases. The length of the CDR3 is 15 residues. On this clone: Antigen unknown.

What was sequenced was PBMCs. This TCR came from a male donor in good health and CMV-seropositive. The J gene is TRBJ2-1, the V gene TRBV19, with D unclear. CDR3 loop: CASSISGISYNEQFF. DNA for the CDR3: TGTGCCAGTAGTATTTCGGGTATCTCCTACAATGAGCAGTTCTTC.